The 9 T cell receptor beta chains reported below all come from one sample, sequenced in a study of T-cell memory formation after mild COVID-19. One entry per CDR3 protein, called by TCRdb with MiXCR from the 5' RACE reads. The sample yields fewer than 250,000 distinct CDR3 sequences, 27% seen once. Sequences were obtained from PBMCs or a T cell subset sorted from them (not recorded which). These receptors were obtained from an adult woman who had mild COVID-19 (a few samples of this study predate the infection). Cell type and time point are not known.

In this sample, this clonotype turned up a few times. The chain recombines TRBV20-1 with TRBJ2-1; tentatively, D is TRBD2 (6 bases). V was trimmed by 3 bases and J by 5 bases, leaving 17 bases between them. Germline V gene data show CDR1 as DFQATT and CDR2 as SNEGSKA (reference sequence). The CDR3 runs 15 residues. CDR3 nucleotides: TGCAGTGCTAGCCAGTCTAGCGTTCGCCACAATGAGCAGTTCTTC. The encoded protein is CSASQSSVRHNEQFF.

The V and J genes are TRBV29-1 and TRBJ1-1, with D tentatively TRBD1 (6 bases). Germline CDR1 is SQVTM and CDR2 is ANQGSEA. The CDR3 extends over 12 amino acids. The germline V and J ends were trimmed by 5 bases and 1 base, with 8 bases remaining between them. The CDR3 region has the DNA TGCAGCGTTAAGGGACAGAACACTGAAGCTTTCTTT. Encoded protein: CSVKGQNTEAFF.

This clonotype appeared a few times. The chain uses TRBV5-1 and TRBJ1-6, with D maybe TRBD1 (5 bases). Germline CDR1 is SGHRS and CDR2 is YFSETQ. V lost 3 bases and J lost 7, with 14 bases in between. The CDR3 spans 15 residues. The DNA for the CDR3 is TGCGCCAGCAGCTCCGGGACCCCGGGGAATTCACCCCTCCACTTT. This sequence encodes CASSSGTPGNSPLHF.

This clonotype was counted between two and nine times. The rearrangement joins TRBV12-3 or TRBV12-4 to TRBJ2-7; D remains ambiguous. The CDR3 covers 12 residues. The ends were cut back, 3 bases at V and 2 bases at J, with 5 bases in the middle. CDR3 sequence (DNA): TGTGCCAGCAGTTTCCAACCCTACGAGCAGTACTTC. Translating it yields CASSFQPYEQYF.

This sequence joins TRBV30 and TRBJ2-5; D might be TRBD2 (5 bases). The ends were cut back, 0 bases at V and 1 base at J, with 12 bases in the middle. This CDR3 has 15 residues. Germline CDR1 and CDR2: GTSNPN and SVGIG (reference sequence). In DNA, the CDR3 is TGTGCCTGGAGTGTACGAGGGCAGCTCCAAGAGACCCAGTACTTC. It translates to CAWSVRGQLQETQYF.

The chain carries TRBV20-1 and TRBJ1-1; possible D gene TRBD1, 5 bases. The CDR3 has 16 amino acids. Per the germline V gene, CDR1 is DFQATT and CDR2 is SNEGSKA (reference sequence). Trimming took 3 bases from V and 7 from J, leaving 24 bases between them. Here the CDR3 DNA reads TGCAGTGCTAGCGTTACTGGGATACGGGGCTTCCTTGAAGCTTTCTTT. Amino acid sequence: CSASVTGIRGFLEAFF.

CDR3: CASRAGQGANQPQHF. Here the CDR3 DNA reads TGTGCCAGCAGGGCGGGACAGGGGGCGAATCAGCCCCAGCATTTT. This chain links TRBV2 with TRBJ1-5; the match to TRBD1 covers 12 bases. Germline CDR1 reads SNHLY; CDR2 reads FYNNEI. Trimming at V came to 6 bases and at J to 4 bases, leaving 4 bases not matched to a gene. The CDR3 spans 15 residues.

This clonotype showed up just a few times. The CDR3 sequence is CASSLLGAAGAPGELFF. Here the CDR3 DNA reads TGTGCCAGCAGCCTCCTGGGCGCAGCGGGAGCCCCCGGGGAGCTGTTTTTT. The chain couples TRBV7-6 to TRBJ2-2; 8 bases are shared with TRBD2. The V segment lost 5 bases and the J segment 6 bases; nucleotides outside the gene matches: 14. Germline V lookup: CDR1 SGHVS, CDR2 FNYEAQ. The CDR3 totals 17 residues.

This clonotype has only a few counts. The rearrangement joins TRBV7-3 to TRBJ2-2, with 14 bases that match TRBD2. V lost 5 bases and J lost 5; bases outside the gene matches: 10. The CDR3 covers 18 residues. Per germline, CDR1 SGHTA and CDR2 FQGTGA. This CDR3 reads CASSQGGLAGVRTGELFF. The CDR3 nucleotides are TGTGCCAGCAGCCAAGGGGGACTAGCGGGAGTACGGACCGGGGAGCTGTTTTTT.